The rows below give T cell receptor beta chains drawn from one sample of a study of blood T cell repertoires in COVID-19. The assay was immunoSEQ multiplex PCR, and TCRdb's table has in-frame clones only and misses some. The sample records over 350,000 clones, 88% being singletons. The sample consisted of PBMCs or T cells enriched from blood (not recorded which). These receptors all stem from a woman aged 18-30 years who had recovered from COVID-19. The CDR3 runs from the conserved cysteine through the conserved F or W. A D gene is named only where the DNA matches it firmly. Part of the rows lack a size; the others show once, few, many or a class for expanded clones.

j_call: TRBJ1-3; d_call: .; clone_size: once; cdr3_length: 15; v_call: TRBV11-3; cdr3_nt: TGTGCCAGCAGCATCGACAGTCACTCTGGAAACACCATATATTTT; cdr3_aa: CASSIDSHSGNTIYF
j_call: TRBJ1-1; d_call: .; clone_size: .; cdr3_length: 15; v_call: TRBV13; cdr3_nt: TGTGCCAGCAGCTTAGGACAGGGAACGGACACTGAAGCTTTCTTT; cdr3_aa: CASSLGQGTDTEAFF
j_call: TRBJ2-3; d_call: TRBD2; clone_size: .; cdr3_length: 14; v_call: TRBV6-4; cdr3_nt: TGTGCCAGCAGTGCGGGGGGGGGCCTCTCTACGCAGTATTTT; cdr3_aa: CASSAGGGLSTQYF
j_call: TRBJ1-2; d_call: .; clone_size: .; cdr3_length: 15; v_call: TRBV11-2; cdr3_nt: TGTGCCAGCAGCTTAGCTGGAAGGGGCTCCTATGGCTACACCTTC; cdr3_aa: CASSLAGRGSYGYTF
j_call: TRBJ2-3; d_call: TRBD2; clone_size: .; cdr3_length: 16; v_call: TRBV5-8; cdr3_nt: TGTGCCAGCAGCAGACTAGCGGGGGGGCCCGCAGATACGCAGTATTTT; cdr3_aa: CASSRLAGGPADTQYF
j_call: TRBJ1-1; d_call: .; clone_size: .; cdr3_length: 12; v_call: TRBV19; cdr3_nt: TGTGCCAGTAGTATGGTGAGGACTGAAGCTTTCTTT; cdr3_aa: CASSMVRTEAFF
j_call: TRBJ1-6; d_call: .; clone_size: .; cdr3_length: 16; v_call: TRBV6-5; cdr3_nt: TGTGCCAGCAGTTACTCCCCGAGCTCCTATAATTCACCCCTCCACTTT; cdr3_aa: CASSYSPSSYNSPLHF
j_call: TRBJ2-3; d_call: TRBD1; clone_size: .; cdr3_length: 15; v_call: TRBV9; cdr3_nt: TGTGCCAGCAGCGTCACAGGGGCTCTGACAGATACGCAGTATTTT; cdr3_aa: CASSVTGALTDTQYF
j_call: TRBJ1-5; d_call: .; clone_size: .; cdr3_length: 17; v_call: TRBV21-1; cdr3_nt: TGTGCCAGCAGCAAATGTCCAGGTAATTATAGCAATCAGCCCCAGCATTTT; cdr3_aa: CASSKCPGNYSNQPQHF
j_call: TRBJ1-1; d_call: TRBD1; clone_size: few; cdr3_length: 14; v_call: TRBV7-9; cdr3_nt: TGTGCCAGCAGCACGACAGGGTTGTACACTGAAGCTTTCTTT; cdr3_aa: CASSTTGLYTEAFF
j_call: TRBJ2-7; d_call: TRBD2; clone_size: once; cdr3_length: 20; v_call: TRBV19; cdr3_nt: TGTGCCAGTAGTATAACACCGGGACTAGCGGGGGGAAAGAGCTCCTACGAGCAGTACTTC; cdr3_aa: CASSITPGLAGGKSSYEQYF
j_call: TRBJ2-3; d_call: TRBD1; clone_size: .; cdr3_length: 16; v_call: TRBV12-5; cdr3_nt: TGTGCTAGTGGTTTGGGACAGGGGGGGAGCACAGATACGCAGTATTTT; cdr3_aa: CASGLGQGGSTDTQYF
j_call: TRBJ1-1; d_call: .; clone_size: few; cdr3_length: 12; v_call: TRBV20-1; cdr3_nt: TGCAGTGCTAGTGCCATGAGCACTGAAGCTTTCTTT; cdr3_aa: CSASAMSTEAFF
j_call: TRBJ1-1; d_call: .; clone_size: .; cdr3_length: 15; v_call: TRBV28; cdr3_nt: TGTGCCAGCACCCCCGTAATCGACTTGAACACTGAAGCTTTCTTT; cdr3_aa: CASTPVIDLNTEAFF
j_call: TRBJ1-3; d_call: .; clone_size: .; cdr3_length: 14; v_call: TRBV12-5; cdr3_nt: TGTGCTAGTGGTTCAGGGTCAACTGGAAACACCATATATTTT; cdr3_aa: CASGSGSTGNTIYF
j_call: TRBJ2-3; d_call: TRBD2; clone_size: .; cdr3_length: 17; v_call: TRBV5-1; cdr3_nt: TGCGCCAGCAGAACGGGACTAGCGGGGACTAGCACAGATACGCAGTATTTT; cdr3_aa: CASRTGLAGTSTDTQYF
j_call: TRBJ2-7; d_call: .; clone_size: .; cdr3_length: 13; v_call: TRBV5-1; cdr3_nt: TGCGCCAGCAGCTTGTCAGAAACAGGCGAGCAGTACTTC; cdr3_aa: CASSLSETGEQYF
j_call: TRBJ1-3; d_call: .; clone_size: .; cdr3_length: 17; v_call: TRBV7-9; cdr3_nt: TGTGCCAGCAGCTTAGGTACGCCATCGAGCTCTGGAAACACCATATATTTT; cdr3_aa: CASSLGTPSSSGNTIYF
j_call: TRBJ1-4; d_call: TRBD1; clone_size: once; cdr3_length: 16; v_call: TRBV7-9; cdr3_nt: TGTGCCAGCAGCTCTTTCGGGACAGGCGCTAATGAAAAACTGTTTTTT; cdr3_aa: CASSSFGTGANEKLFF
j_call: TRBJ1-1; d_call: .; clone_size: .; cdr3_length: 9; v_call: TRBV6-6; cdr3_nt: TGTGCCAGCGGCCTTGAAGCTTTCTTT; cdr3_aa: CASGLEAFF
j_call: TRBJ1-4; d_call: .; clone_size: .; cdr3_length: 15; v_call: TRBV30; cdr3_nt: TGTGCCTGGAGTGTGGGAGTTGCAACTAATGAAAAACTGTTTTTT; cdr3_aa: CAWSVGVATNEKLFF
j_call: TRBJ1-5; d_call: .; clone_size: .; cdr3_length: 14; v_call: TRBV5-6; cdr3_nt: TGTGCCAGCAGCTTGGCGGGGAGCAATCAGCCCCAGCATTTT; cdr3_aa: CASSLAGSNQPQHF
j_call: TRBJ1-1; d_call: .; clone_size: .; cdr3_length: 10; v_call: TRBV7-9; cdr3_nt: TGTGCCAGCAGCTTAGTAGAAGCTTTCTTT; cdr3_aa: CASSLVEAFF
j_call: TRBJ2-3; d_call: .; clone_size: .; cdr3_length: 12; v_call: TRBV6-5; cdr3_nt: TGTGCCAGCAGTTACACAGGTTTTACGCAGTATTTT; cdr3_aa: CASSYTGFTQYF
j_call: TRBJ2-1; d_call: TRBD1; clone_size: .; cdr3_length: 16; v_call: TRBV30; cdr3_nt: TGTGCCTGGAGTGTAGGGCAGGGGGATTCCTACAATGAGCAGTTCTTC; cdr3_aa: CAWSVGQGDSYNEQFF
j_call: TRBJ2-3; d_call: .; clone_size: .; cdr3_length: 15; v_call: TRBV5-4; cdr3_nt: TGTGCCAGCAGCTTGGGCGCCGGAGACACAGATACGCAGTATTTT; cdr3_aa: CASSLGAGDTDTQYF